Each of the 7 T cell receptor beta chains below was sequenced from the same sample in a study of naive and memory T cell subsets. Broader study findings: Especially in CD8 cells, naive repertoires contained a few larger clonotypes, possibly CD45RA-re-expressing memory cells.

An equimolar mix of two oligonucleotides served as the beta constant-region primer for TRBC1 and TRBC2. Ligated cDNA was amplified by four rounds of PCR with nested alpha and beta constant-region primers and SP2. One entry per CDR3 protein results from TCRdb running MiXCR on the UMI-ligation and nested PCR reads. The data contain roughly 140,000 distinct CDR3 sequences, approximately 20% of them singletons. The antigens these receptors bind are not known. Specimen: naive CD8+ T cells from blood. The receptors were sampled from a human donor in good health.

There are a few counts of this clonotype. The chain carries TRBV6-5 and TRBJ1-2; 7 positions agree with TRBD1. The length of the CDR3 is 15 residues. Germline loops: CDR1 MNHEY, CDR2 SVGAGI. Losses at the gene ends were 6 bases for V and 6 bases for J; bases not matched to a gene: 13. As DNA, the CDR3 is TGTGCCAGCAGACGAGATAAGACAGGGAGGGATGGCTACACCTTC. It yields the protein CASRRDKTGRDGYTF.

In DNA form, the CDR3 reads TGTGCCACCAGTGACCCCAGGGGAAAAAGCAATCAGCCCCAGCATTTT. This translates into CATSDPRGKSNQPQHF. The rearrangement uses TRBV24-1 and TRBJ1-5; D possibly corresponds to TRBD1 (6 bases). This CDR3 has 16 residues. V dropped 4 bases and J dropped 1 base, with 13 bases sitting between them. Per germline, CDR1 KGHDR and CDR2 SFDVKD.

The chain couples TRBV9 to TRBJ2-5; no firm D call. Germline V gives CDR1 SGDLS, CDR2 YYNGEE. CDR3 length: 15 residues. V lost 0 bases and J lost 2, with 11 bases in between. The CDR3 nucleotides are TGTGCCAGCAGCGTAGAACCGGTTATACAAGAGACCCAGTACTTC. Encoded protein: CASSVEPVIQETQYF.

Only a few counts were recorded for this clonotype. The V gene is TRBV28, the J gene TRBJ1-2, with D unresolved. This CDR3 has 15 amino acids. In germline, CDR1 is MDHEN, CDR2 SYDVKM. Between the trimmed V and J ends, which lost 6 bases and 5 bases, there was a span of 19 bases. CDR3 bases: TGTGCCAGCAGGCTAGAGGCGAGCGGCGCGTATGGCTACACCTTC. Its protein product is CASRLEASGAYGYTF.

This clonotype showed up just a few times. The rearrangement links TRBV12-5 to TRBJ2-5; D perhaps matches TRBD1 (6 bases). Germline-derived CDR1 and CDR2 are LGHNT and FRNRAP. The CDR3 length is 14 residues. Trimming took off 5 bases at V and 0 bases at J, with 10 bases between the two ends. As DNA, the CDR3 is TGTGCTAGTGGTGCAGGGGCGAACCAAGAGACCCAGTACTTC. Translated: CASGAGANQETQYF. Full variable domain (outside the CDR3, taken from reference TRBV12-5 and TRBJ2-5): DARVTQTPRHKVTEMGQEVTMRCQPILGHNTVFWYRQTMMQGLELLAYFRNRAPLDDSGMPKDRFSAEMPDATLATLKIQPSEPRDSAVYFCASGAGANQETQYFGPGTRLLVL.

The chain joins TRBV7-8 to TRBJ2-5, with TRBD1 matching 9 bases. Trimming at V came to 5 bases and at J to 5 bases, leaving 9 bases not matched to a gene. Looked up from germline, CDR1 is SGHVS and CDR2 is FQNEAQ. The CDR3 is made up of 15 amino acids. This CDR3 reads CASSHRGQGMETQYF. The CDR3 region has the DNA TGTGCCAGCAGCCACCGGGGACAGGGAATGGAGACCCAGTACTTC.

The CDR3 nucleotides read TGTGCCAGCATCTCGCAGGGCTACAATGAGCAGTTCTTC. Translated, it gives CASISQGYNEQFF. The chain recombines TRBV7-9 with TRBJ2-1; D might be TRBD1 (5 bases). The V gene's germline CDR1 is SEHNR and CDR2 FQNEAQ (reference sequence). The CDR3 covers 13 residues. V gave up 7 bases and J gave up 3 bases, with 10 bases separating them.